This T cell receptor (beta chain) was captured in a study of T cells in Graves' hyperthyroidism and ophthalmopathy. Overall study results and limits: The model predicted ophthalmopathy a median roughly 6.3 months before onset.

Germline V CDR1 and CDR2: SGHAT, FQNNGV. Trimming took 1 base from V and 5 from J, leaving 11 bases between them. The CDR3 extends over 14 amino acids. Newly diagnosed hyperthyroidism, duration under 2 months, in patients aged 18 to 65. There were TCR beta CDR3 regions amplified from RNA transcripts. TCR CDR3 regions were first amplified by RT-PCR with HTBI primers. TCRdb re-derived calls from the multiplex PCR reads in MiXCR, one entry per CDR3 protein. The repertoire has around 250,000 distinct CDR3 sequences, 13% to 15% of them found once; the top ten carry 10% to 15%. A word on this clonotype: Antigen unknown.

The source material was blood. The chain has TRBV11-2 and TRBJ2-5, with D possibly being TRBD2 (5 bases). The receptor's source is a woman in her thirties or forties with Graves' hyperthyroidism that later progressed to Graves' ophthalmopathy. CDR3 region: CASSLVPGSETQYF. DNA for the CDR3: TGTGCCAGCAGCTTAGTTCCGGGGAGCGAGACCCAGTACTTC.